These 18 T cell receptor beta chains were sequenced from one sample in a study of OX40 agonist ivuxolimab in advanced cancers. Here immunoSEQ multiplex PCR was the method, and the copy in TCRdb shows in-frame clones only, minus some. Here the sample spans approximately 100,000 clones, over 75% being singletons. Sample: CD4+ or CD8+ T cells sorted from blood, taken in a trial of the OX40 agonist ivuxolimab. The receptor set was obtained from an adult with an advanced solid tumor such as melanoma, head and neck, liver or kidney cancer.

The chain recombines TRBV18 with TRBJ2-3; TRBD2 aligns across 10 bases. Germline-derived CDR1 and CDR2 are KGHSH and LQKENI. This CDR3 has 15 amino acids. Germline trimming cut 3 bases from V and 4 bases from J; bases unmatched to any gene: 4. CDR3 loop: CASSPLAGESDTQYF. The DNA of the CDR3 is TGTGCCAGCTCACCTCTAGCGGGGGAGTCAGATACGCAGTATTTT. Drawing the rest from reference TRBV18 and TRBJ2-3, the complete variable domain is NAGVMQNPRHLVRRRGQEARLRCSPMKGHSHVYWYRQLPEEGLKFMVYLQKENIIDESGMPKERFSAEFPKEGPSILRIQQVVRGDSAAYFCASSPLAGESDTQYFGPGTRLTVL.

This clone has only one observation. The chain carries TRBV15 and TRBJ1-5; 7 bases fit TRBD1. This CDR3 is built from 17 residues. The germline CDR1 and CDR2 sequences are LNHNV and YYDKDF (reference sequence). The V gene end was trimmed by 1 base and the J gene end by 6 bases; junction bases not matched to a gene: 12. DNA for the CDR3: TGTGCCACCAGCAGAGCCCCACAGGGGTGGGTAAGTCAGCCCCAGCATTTT. This gives the protein CATSRAPQGWVSQPQHF.

The chain employs TRBV6-5 and TRBJ2-3, with D tentatively TRBD1 or TRBD2 (5 bases each). The CDR3 spans 15 residues. Germline V lookup: CDR1 MNHEY, CDR2 SVGAGI. V lost 7 bases, J lost 0 bases, and 14 bases lay in between. DNA for the CDR3: TGTGCCAGCATCAAGGGACGCCTTAGCACAGATACGCAGTATTTT. Its protein is CASIKGRLSTDTQYF.

This clone was seen only once. CDR3 DNA: TGTGCCAGCAGCCCCTACAGGGGGAGCGAGCAGTACTTC. Amino acids: CASSPYRGSEQYF. The J gene is TRBJ2-5, the V gene TRBV7-8, with 8 bases that match TRBD1. The better agreement between TRBJ2-7 and the DNA end casts doubt on the J call. Germline V gene sequence: CDR1 SGHVS, CDR2 FQNEAQ. The CDR3 length is 13 residues.

This chain uses TRBV9 with TRBJ2-7, with D possibly called TRBD1 or TRBD2 (5 bases each). This CDR3 has 15 residues. V shed 0 bases and J shed 3 bases, with 13 bases lying between them. CDR1 SGDLS and CDR2 YYNGEE come from the germline V gene. The CDR3 DNA sequence: TGTGCCAGCAGCGTAGCTTGGGACCCTTTCTACGAGCAGTACTTC. Protein: CASSVAWDPFYEQYF.

This chain links TRBV10-3 with TRBJ1-1, with D unclear. The CDR3 has 16 amino acids. Per germline, CDR1 ENHRY and CDR2 SYGVKD. The V end was cut by 0 bases, the J end by 0 bases, with 11 bases between. The CDR3 DNA sequence: TGTGCCATCAGTGAGTCGCTCGGGGTTCTGAACACTGAAGCTTTCTTT. It codes for CAISESLGVLNTEAFF.

V and J are TRBV18 and TRBJ2-5, with TRBD1 as a possible D gene (5 bases). V dropped 5 bases and J dropped 1 base, with 8 bases sitting between them. CDR3 size: 13 residues. From germline, CDR1 is KGHSH and CDR2 LQKENI. In nucleotides, the CDR3 is TGTGCCAGCTCAAGACAGTCCCAAGAGACCCAGTACTTC. Translation gives CASSRQSQETQYF. The full variable domain, its missing parts supplied by reference TRBV18 and TRBJ2-5, is NAGVMQNPRHLVRRRGQEARLRCSPMKGHSHVYWYRQLPEEGLKFMVYLQKENIIDESGMPKERFSAEFPKEGPSILRIQQVVRGDSAAYFCASSRQSQETQYFGPGTRLLVL.

V usage is TRBV9 and J usage is TRBJ1-1, with D maybe TRBD1 (5 bases). The V and J ends lost 3 bases and 0 bases respectively, with 21 bases between them. This CDR3 has 18 amino acids. Germline lookup yields CDR1 SGDLS and CDR2 YYNGEE. The DNA of the CDR3 is TGTGCCAGCAGCGCCACCTTGGGCTGGGGCCAACTGAACACTGAAGCTTTCTTT. Residues: CASSATLGWGQLNTEAFF.

This sequence joins TRBV5-4 and TRBJ2-7, with 7 bases that match TRBD1. Germline V gene lookup returns CDR1 SGHNT and CDR2 YYREEE (reference sequence). The CDR3 has 13 amino acids. Losses at the gene ends were 5 bases for V and 6 bases for J; bases not matched to a gene: 8. CDR3 region: CASRRDSAGEQYF. The DNA of the CDR3 is TGTGCCAGCAGGAGGGACAGCGCCGGCGAGCAGTACTTC.

The J gene is TRBJ2-2, the V gene TRBV7-9, with 8 bases that match TRBD2. CDR1 is SEHNR and CDR2 is FQNEAQ in the germline V gene (reference sequence). The CDR3 is made up of 14 amino acids. V was clipped by 5 bases and J by 4 bases; unmatched bases: 3. The CDR3 DNA reads TGTGCCAGCAGCCGGGAGGGTTTCACCGGGGAGCTGTTTTTT. Its translation: CASSREGFTGELFF.

The chain recombines TRBV4-1 with TRBJ2-2; 8 positions agree with TRBD2. The germline gives CDR1 MGHRA, CDR2 YSYEKL. CDR3 length equals 16 residues. Trimming at V came to 0 bases and at J to 7 bases, leaving 7 bases not matched to a gene. The CDR3 coding sequence is TGCGCCAGCAGCCAAGATTTCGGGGGGGCCGGCGGGGAGCTGTTTTTT. Its protein product is CASSQDFGGAGGELFF.

The chain joins TRBV7-2 to TRBJ2-3; 7 bases are a match to TRBD2. V trimming: 6 bases; J trimming: 4 bases; junction bases outside the gene matches: 13. Germline-derived CDR1 and CDR2 are SGHTA and FQGNSA. This CDR3 is built from 16 residues. CDR3 region: CASSSQRGPGADTQYF. In DNA form, the CDR3 reads TGTGCCAGCAGTTCCCAGCGGGGTCCCGGCGCAGATACGCAGTATTTT.

The J gene is TRBJ1-2, the V gene TRBV27; D unclear. The V gene's germline CDR1 is MNHEY and CDR2 SMNVEV (reference sequence). The CDR3 length is 12 residues. V was trimmed by 0 bases and J by 5 bases, leaving 4 bases between them. CDR3 sequence: CASSLSGYGYTF. CDR3 DNA: TGTGCCAGCAGTTTATCGGGGTATGGCTACACCTTC.

Only a few counts were recorded for this clone. The V gene is TRBV5-6, the J gene TRBJ1-2; 8 nucleotides match TRBD1. The length of the CDR3 is 17 residues. The trim removed 6 bases at V and 8 bases at J, leaving 21 bases unmatched. In germline, CDR1 is SGHDT, CDR2 YYEEEE. As DNA, the CDR3 is TGTGCCAGCACCGATCTGGCCCGGGACAGTGGACAGGGCGGCTACACCTTC. This translates into CASTDLARDSGQGGYTF.

The chain couples TRBV21-1 to TRBJ2-7; TRBD2 is the table's D call and was not checked against the DNA. TRBV21-1 is annotated as a pseudogene. There are 15 residues in the CDR3. CDR3 in DNA: TGTGCCAGCAGCAAAGGGTGGACTGAGGTGAACGAGCAGTACTTC. This codes for CASSKGWTEVNEQYF.

The chain uses TRBV6-5 and TRBJ2-5; 7 positions agree with TRBD1. With V trimmed by 5 bases and J by 2 bases, 2 bases remained unmatched. The germline gives CDR1 MNHEY, CDR2 SVGAGI. The CDR3 is 13 residues long. The CDR3 spells CASSNRGQETQYF. The CDR3 DNA reads as TGTGCCAGCAGTAACAGGGGTCAAGAGACCCAGTACTTC.

In DNA, the CDR3 is TGCGCCAGCAGCAACGGACAGAGTTATGGCTACACCTTC. It yields the protein CASSNGQSYGYTF. The V and J genes are TRBV5-1 and TRBJ1-2; TRBD1 is a possible D gene (6 bases). The CDR3 consists of 13 residues. V lost 4 bases and J lost 5, with 12 bases in between. Germline V gene data show CDR1 as SGHRS and CDR2 as YFSETQ.

This clone was counted once. The chain uses TRBV9 and TRBJ2-1; no clear D gene. Looked up from germline, CDR1 is SGDLS and CDR2 is YYNGEE. The CDR3 is made up of 13 amino acids. Trimming took off 4 bases at V and 2 bases at J, with 7 bases between the two ends. In DNA, the CDR3 is TGTGCCAGCAGCATTAGACCCTACAATGAGCAGTTCTTC. Protein sequence: CASSIRPYNEQFF.